This TCR beta chain stems from a study of CD8+ T cells in alopecia areata. As for the study in general: Tofacitinib administration to treated patients was oral, at 5 to 10 mg twice daily.

The sequencing template was cDNA reverse transcribed from extracted RNA. Repertoires were generated with immunoSEQ multiplex PCR, while TCRdb's copy carries only in-frame clones and drops some. Here the sample spans approximately 45,000 clones, about 71% being singletons. Broader study findings: Many of the expanded lesional clones endured in scalp and blood while on tofacitinib. Association of baseline CD8+ expansion with response is uncertain owing to one nonresponder.

This clone turned up a few times. Its antigen is unidentified. Trimming stripped 7 bases from V and 8 bases from J, with 17 bases between. Germline V gives CDR1 SQVTM, CDR2 ANQGSEA. There are 13 residues in the CDR3. Sample treatment: oral pan-JAK inhibitor, 5-10 mg twice daily. The sample was CD8+ T cells sorted from blood, taken at week 4, from a patient treated with tofacitinib. This receptor was identified in a human donor with alopecia areata. The V call is TRBV29-1, the J call TRBJ1-4; no clear D. The CDR3 protein is CSAEVGGKEKLFF. In DNA, the CDR3 is TGCAGCGCCGAGGTTGGAGGGAAAGAAAAACTGTTTTTT.